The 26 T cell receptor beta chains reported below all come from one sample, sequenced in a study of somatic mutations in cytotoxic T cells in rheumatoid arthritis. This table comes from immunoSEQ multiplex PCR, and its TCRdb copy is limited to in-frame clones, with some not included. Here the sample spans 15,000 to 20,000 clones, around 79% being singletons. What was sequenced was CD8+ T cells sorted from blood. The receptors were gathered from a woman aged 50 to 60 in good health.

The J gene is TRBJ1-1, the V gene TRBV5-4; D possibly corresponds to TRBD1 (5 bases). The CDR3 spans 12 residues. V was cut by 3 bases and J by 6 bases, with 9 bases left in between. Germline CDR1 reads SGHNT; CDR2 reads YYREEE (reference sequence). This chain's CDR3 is CASSSRGAEAFF. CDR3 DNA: TGTGCCAGCAGCTCACGGGGGGCTGAAGCTTTCTTT.

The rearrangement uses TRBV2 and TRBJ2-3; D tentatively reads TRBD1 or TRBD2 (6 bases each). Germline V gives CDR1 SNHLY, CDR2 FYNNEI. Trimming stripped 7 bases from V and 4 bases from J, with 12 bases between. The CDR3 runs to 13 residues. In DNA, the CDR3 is TGTGCCAGCAAGGCTAGGGGGGCAGATACGCAGTATTTT. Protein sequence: CASKARGADTQYF.

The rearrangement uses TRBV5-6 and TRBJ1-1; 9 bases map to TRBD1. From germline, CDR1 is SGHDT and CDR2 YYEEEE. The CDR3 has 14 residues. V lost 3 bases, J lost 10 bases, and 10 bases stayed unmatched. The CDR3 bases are TGTGCCAGCAGCTGGGGGACAGGGCGCCCGGGAGCTTTCTTT. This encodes CASSWGTGRPGAFF.

In DNA, the CDR3 is TGTGCCAGCAGCGTATACGCTAGCGGGGACAGCACAGATACGCAGTATTTT. Protein: CASSVYASGDSTDTQYF. The chain is built from TRBV9 and TRBJ2-3, with TRBD2 identical over 9 bases. The CDR3 consists of 17 residues. Germline values: CDR1 SGDLS, CDR2 YYNGEE. V was pared by 1 base and J by 0 bases, with 6 bases of the junction left unmatched. The variable domain in full, with the rest retrieved from reference TRBV9 and TRBJ2-3, is DSGVTQTPKHLITATGQRVTLRCSPRSGDLSVYWYQQSLDQGLQFLIQYYNGEERAKGNILERFSAQQFPDLHSELNLSSLELGDSALYFCASSVYASGDSTDTQYFGPGTRLTVL.

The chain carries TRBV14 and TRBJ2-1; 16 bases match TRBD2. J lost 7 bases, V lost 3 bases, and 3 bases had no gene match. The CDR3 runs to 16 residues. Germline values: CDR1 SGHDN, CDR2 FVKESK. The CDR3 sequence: CASSQGTSGGANEQFF. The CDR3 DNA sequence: TGTGCCAGCAGCCAGGGGACTAGCGGGGGGGCGAATGAGCAGTTCTTC. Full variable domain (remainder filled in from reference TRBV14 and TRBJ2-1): EAGVTQFPSHSVIEKGQTVTLRCDPISGHDNLYWYRRVMGKEIKFLLHFVKESKQDESGMPNNRFLAERTGGTYSTLKVQPAELEDSGVYFCASSQGTSGGANEQFFGPGTRLTVL.

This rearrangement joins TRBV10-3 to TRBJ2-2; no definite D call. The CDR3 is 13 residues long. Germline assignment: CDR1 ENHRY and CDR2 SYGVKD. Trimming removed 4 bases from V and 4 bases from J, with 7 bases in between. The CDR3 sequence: CAISGSGTGELFF. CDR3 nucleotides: TGTGCCATCAGTGGGTCAGGCACCGGGGAGCTGTTTTTT.

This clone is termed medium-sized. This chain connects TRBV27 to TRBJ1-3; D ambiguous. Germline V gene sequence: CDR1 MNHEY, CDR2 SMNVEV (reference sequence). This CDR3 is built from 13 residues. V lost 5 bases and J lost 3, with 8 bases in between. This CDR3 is CASSAGYGNTIYF. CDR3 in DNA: TGTGCCAGCAGTGCCGGGTATGGAAACACCATATATTTT.

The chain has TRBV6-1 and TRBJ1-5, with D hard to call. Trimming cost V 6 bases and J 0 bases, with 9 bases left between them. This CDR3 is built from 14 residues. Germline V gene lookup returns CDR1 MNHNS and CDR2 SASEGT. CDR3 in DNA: TGTGCCAGCAGCAAAGCTTATAGCAATCAGCCCCAGCATTTT. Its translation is CASSKAYSNQPQHF.

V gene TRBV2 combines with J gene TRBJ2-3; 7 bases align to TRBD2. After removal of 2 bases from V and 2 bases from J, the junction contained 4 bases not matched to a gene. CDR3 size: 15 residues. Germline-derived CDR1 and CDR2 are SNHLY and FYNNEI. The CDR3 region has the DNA TGTGCCAGCAGTGAACTAGCGGCCTCCACAGATACGCAGTATTTT. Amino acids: CASSELAASTDTQYF.

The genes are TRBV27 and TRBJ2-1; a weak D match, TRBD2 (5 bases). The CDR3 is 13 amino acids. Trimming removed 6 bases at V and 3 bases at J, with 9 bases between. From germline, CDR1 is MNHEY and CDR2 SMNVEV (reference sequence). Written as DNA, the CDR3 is TGTGCCAGCAGCCTCCGGGACTACAATGAGCAGTTCTTC. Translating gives CASSLRDYNEQFF.

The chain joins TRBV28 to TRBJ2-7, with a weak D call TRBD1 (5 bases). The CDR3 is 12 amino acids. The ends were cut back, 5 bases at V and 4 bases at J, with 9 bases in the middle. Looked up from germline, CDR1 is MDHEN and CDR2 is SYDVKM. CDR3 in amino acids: CASSATEYEQYF. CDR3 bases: TGTGCCAGCAGTGCGACAGAGTACGAGCAGTACTTC.

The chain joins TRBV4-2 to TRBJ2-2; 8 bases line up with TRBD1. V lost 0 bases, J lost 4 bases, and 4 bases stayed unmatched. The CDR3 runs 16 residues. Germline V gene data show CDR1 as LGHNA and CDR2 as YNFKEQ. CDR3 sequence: CASSQEGTGLTGELFF. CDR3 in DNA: TGTGCCAGCAGCCAAGAAGGGACAGGCCTCACCGGGGAGCTGTTTTTT.

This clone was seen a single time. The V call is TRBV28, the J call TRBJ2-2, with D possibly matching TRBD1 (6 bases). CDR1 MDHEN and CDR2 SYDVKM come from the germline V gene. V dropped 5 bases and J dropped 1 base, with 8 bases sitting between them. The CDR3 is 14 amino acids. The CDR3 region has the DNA TGTGCCAGCAGTCCGACAGGGAACACCGGGGAGCTGTTTTTT. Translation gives CASSPTGNTGELFF.

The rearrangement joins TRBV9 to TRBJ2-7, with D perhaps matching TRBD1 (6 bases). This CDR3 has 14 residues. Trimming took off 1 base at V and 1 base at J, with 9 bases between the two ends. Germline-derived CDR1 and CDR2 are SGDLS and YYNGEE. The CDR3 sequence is CASSVSRGSYEQYF. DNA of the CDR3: TGTGCCAGCAGCGTATCGAGGGGGTCCTACGAGCAGTACTTC.

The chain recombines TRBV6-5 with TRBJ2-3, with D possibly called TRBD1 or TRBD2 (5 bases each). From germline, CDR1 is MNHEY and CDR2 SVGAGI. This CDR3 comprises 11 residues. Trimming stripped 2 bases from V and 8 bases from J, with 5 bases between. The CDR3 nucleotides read TGTGCCAGCAGTTACGGGGGTACGCAGTATTTT. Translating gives CASSYGGTQYF.

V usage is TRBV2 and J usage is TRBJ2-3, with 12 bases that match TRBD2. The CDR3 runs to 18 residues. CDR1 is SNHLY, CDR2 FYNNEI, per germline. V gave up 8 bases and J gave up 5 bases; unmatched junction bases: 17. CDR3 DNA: TGTGCCAGCCGGGGAGAGCGAGGACTAGCGGGATATAGAGATACGCAGTATTTT. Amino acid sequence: CASRGERGLAGYRDTQYF.

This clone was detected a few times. The CDR3: CASMGGEETQYF. The DNA for the CDR3 is TGTGCCAGCATGGGAGGGGAAGAGACCCAGTACTTC. This chain joins TRBV5-6 and TRBJ2-5; 7 positions match TRBD2. Looked up from germline, CDR1 is SGHDT and CDR2 is YYEEEE. Losses at the gene ends were 6 bases for V and 3 bases for J; bases not matched to a gene: 2. This CDR3 has 12 amino acids.

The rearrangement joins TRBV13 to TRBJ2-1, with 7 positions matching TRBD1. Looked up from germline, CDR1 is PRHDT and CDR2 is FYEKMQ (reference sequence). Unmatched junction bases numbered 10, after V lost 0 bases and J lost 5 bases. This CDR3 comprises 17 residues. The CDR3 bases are TGTGCCAGCAGCTTAGGCCGGTCGAGGGGGCCCAACAATGAGCAGTTCTTC. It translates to CASSLGRSRGPNNEQFF. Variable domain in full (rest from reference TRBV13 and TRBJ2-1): AAGVIQSPRHLIKEKRETATLKCYPIPRHDTVYWYQQGPGQDPQFLISFYEKMQSDKGSIPDRFSAQQFSDYHSELNMSSLELGDSALYFCASSLGRSRGPNNEQFFGPGTRLTVL.

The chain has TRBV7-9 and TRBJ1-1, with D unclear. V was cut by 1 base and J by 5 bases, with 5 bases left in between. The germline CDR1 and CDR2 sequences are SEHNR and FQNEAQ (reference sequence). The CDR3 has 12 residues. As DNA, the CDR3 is TGTGCCAGCAGCTTAGGCGTAACTGAAGCTTTCTTT. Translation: CASSLGVTEAFF.

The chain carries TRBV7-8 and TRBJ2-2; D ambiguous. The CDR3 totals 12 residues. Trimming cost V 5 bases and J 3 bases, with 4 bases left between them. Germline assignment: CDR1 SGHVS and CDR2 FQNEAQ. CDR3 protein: CASSQYTGELFF. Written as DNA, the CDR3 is TGTGCCAGCAGCCAATACACCGGGGAGCTGTTTTTT.

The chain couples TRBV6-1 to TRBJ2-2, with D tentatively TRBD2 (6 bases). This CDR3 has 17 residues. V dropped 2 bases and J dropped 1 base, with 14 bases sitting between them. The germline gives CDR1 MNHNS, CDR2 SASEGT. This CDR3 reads CASSEYEGRENTGELFF. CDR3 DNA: TGTGCCAGCAGTGAATATGAGGGGCGGGAGAACACCGGGGAGCTGTTTTTT.

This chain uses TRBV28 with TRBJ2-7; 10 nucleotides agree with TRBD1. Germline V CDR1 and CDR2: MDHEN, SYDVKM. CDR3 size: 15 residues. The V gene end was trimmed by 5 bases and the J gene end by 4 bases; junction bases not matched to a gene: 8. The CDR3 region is CASSHRQGARYEQYF. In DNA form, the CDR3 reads TGTGCCAGCAGTCACCGACAGGGGGCGAGATACGAGCAGTACTTC.

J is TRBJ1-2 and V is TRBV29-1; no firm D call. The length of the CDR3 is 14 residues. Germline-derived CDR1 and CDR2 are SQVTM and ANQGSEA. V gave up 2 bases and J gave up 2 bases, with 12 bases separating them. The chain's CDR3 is CSVESQAANYGYTF. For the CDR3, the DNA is TGCAGCGTTGAATCCCAGGCGGCGAACTATGGCTACACCTTC.

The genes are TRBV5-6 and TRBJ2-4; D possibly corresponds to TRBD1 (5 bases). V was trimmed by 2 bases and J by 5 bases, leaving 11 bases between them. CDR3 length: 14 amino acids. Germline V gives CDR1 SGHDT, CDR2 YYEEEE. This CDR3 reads CASSLGQGQNIQYF. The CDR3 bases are TGTGCCAGCAGCTTAGGGCAGGGCCAAAACATTCAGTACTTC. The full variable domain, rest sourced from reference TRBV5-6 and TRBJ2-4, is DAGVTQSPTHLIKTRGQQVTLRCSPKSGHDTVSWYQQALGQGPQFIFQYYEEEERQRGNFPDRFSGHQFPNYSSELNVNALLLGDSALYLCASSLGQGQNIQYFGAGTRLSVL.

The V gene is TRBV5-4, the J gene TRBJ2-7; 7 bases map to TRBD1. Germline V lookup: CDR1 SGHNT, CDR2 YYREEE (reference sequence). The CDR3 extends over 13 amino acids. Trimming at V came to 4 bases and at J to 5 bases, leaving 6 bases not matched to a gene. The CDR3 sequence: CASSTTGSDEQYF. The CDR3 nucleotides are TGTGCCAGCAGCACGACAGGGTCGGACGAGCAGTACTTC.

CDR3 protein: CASSSWDTHYEQYF. CDR3 in DNA: TGTGCCAGCAGCTCCTGGGACACCCACTACGAGCAGTACTTC. The chain joins TRBV7-9 to TRBJ2-7; possible D gene TRBD1, 6 bases. The V and J ends lost 4 bases and 3 bases respectively, with 13 bases between them. CDR1 and CDR2 (germline): SEHNR, FQNEAQ (reference sequence). This CDR3 is 14 amino acids long.